This entry concerns a single TCR beta chain. This entry comes from a study of blood T cell repertoires in COVID-19. On the study more broadly: T cells, B-cell-depleted T cells, or PBMCs supplied cDNA or gDNA.

Original data processing: For nucleated cells, counts were estimated from reference gene primer amplification. Here immunoSEQ multiplex PCR was the method, and the copy in TCRdb shows in-frame clones only, minus some. V, J and clone size are taken as reported in that table, and D and trimming were inferred from the DNA itself. The table has about 140,000 clones, about nine tenths seen once. The CDR3 runs 16 residues. The germline V gene has CDR1 WNHNN and CDR2 SYGVQD (reference sequence). Trimming shortened V by 0 bases and J by 4 bases, and 13 bases separated the two germline ends. This TCR came from a human donor with COVID-19, enrolled during active disease. The donor label of this sample is uncertain. The V call is TRBV10-1, the J call TRBJ2-1, with TRBD1 as a possible D gene (5 bases). Specimen: peripheral blood. CDR3 residues: CASSESITGRYNEQFF. CDR3 nucleotide sequence: TGCGCCAGCAGTGAGTCGATAACAGGTCGATACAATGAGCAGTTCTTC.